These 14 T cell receptor beta chains share one sample of origin, sequenced in a study of T cell repertoires in cytomegalovirus infection. TCRdb used MiXCR to reprocess the reads, holding one entry per CDR3 protein. The table includes some 180,000 distinct CDR3 sequences, roughly 19% detected once. Sequenced: PBMCs. The receptors stem from a human donor in good health (CMV status not recorded). Some clones in this sample may be carry-over from other donors' samples.

The chain carries TRBV5-1 and TRBJ2-3, with TRBD2 identical over 8 bases. The J segment lost 8 bases and the V segment lost 0 bases, leaving 5 bases of the junction unmatched. CDR3 length equals 14 residues. Germline V lookup: CDR1 SGHRS, CDR2 YFSETQ. The chain's CDR3 is CASSLESLAGTQYF. The DNA of the CDR3 is TGCGCCAGCAGCTTGGAAAGTCTAGCGGGTACGCAGTATTTT.

This clonotype was observed a handful of times. The genes are TRBV19 and TRBJ2-1; D possibly corresponds to TRBD2 (6 bases). V was pared by 6 bases and J by 8 bases, with 11 bases between. The CDR3 is 12 amino acids. Germline values: CDR1 LNHDA, CDR2 SQIVND (reference sequence). CDR3 coding DNA: TGTGCCAGTAGGGACTATCCCCATGAGCAGTTCTTC. Its translation: CASRDYPHEQFF.

This clonotype was detected many times. V is TRBV7-9 and J is TRBJ2-4, with D possibly matching TRBD2 (6 bases). The CDR3 is 15 amino acids. The V gene lost 3 bases and the J gene lost 0 bases, with 9 bases spanning the gap. The V gene's germline CDR1 is SEHNR and CDR2 FQNEAQ (reference sequence). The CDR3 loop reads CASSLGDLAKNIQYF. The CDR3 DNA reads as TGTGCCAGCAGCTTGGGGGACTTAGCCAAAAACATTCAGTACTTC.

The genes are TRBV6-1 and TRBJ1-6, with 8 bases aligning to TRBD1. The ends lost 8 bases at V and 6 bases at J; junction bases unmatched: 3. The CDR3 is 13 residues long. CDR1 and CDR2 (germline): MNHNS, SASEGT. The CDR3 DNA reads as TGTGCCAGCGGACAGGGACGTAATTCACCCCTCCACTTT. It specifies CASGQGRNSPLHF.

The chain links TRBV12-3 or TRBV12-4 to TRBJ1-5; weak D call: TRBD1 (5 bases). The CDR3 is 14 residues long. The germline V and J ends were trimmed by 7 bases and 3 bases, with 13 bases remaining between them. CDR3 sequence: CASTTAGANQPQHF. CDR3 nucleotides: TGTGCCAGCACCACAGCTGGGGCCAATCAGCCCCAGCATTTT.

In its sample, this clonotype was seen many times. The chain links TRBV7-2 to TRBJ2-2; D not resolved. The germline gives CDR1 SGHTA, CDR2 FQGNSA. CDR3 length equals 14 residues. Trimming left V 6 bases short and J 2 bases short, with 10 bases between. CDR3 amino acids: CASRRDSNTGELFF. CDR3 bases: TGTGCCAGCAGACGAGACTCTAACACCGGGGAGCTGTTTTTT.

The table lists this clonotype with a few counts. CDR3 nucleotides: TGTGCCAGCAGCTCCCGGGACAGGGATCAAGAGACCCAGTACTTC. This gives the protein CASSSRDRDQETQYF. V usage is TRBV2 and J usage is TRBJ2-5; 9 nucleotides match TRBD1. Germline V gene lookup returns CDR1 SNHLY and CDR2 FYNNEI. CDR3 length equals 15 residues. With V trimmed by 6 bases and J by 2 bases, 7 bases remained unmatched.

The sample holds a few counts of this clonotype. In DNA form, the CDR3 reads TGTGCCATCAGTGGGAACCACAGGTCGGAGCCCGGCACTGAAGCTTTCTTT. It translates to CAISGNHRSEPGTEAFF. The chain joins TRBV10-3 to TRBJ1-1, with a possible D match to TRBD1 (5 bases). Trimming cost V 4 bases and J 4 bases, with 22 bases left between them. The CDR3 length is 17 residues. CDR1 ENHRY and CDR2 SYGVKD come from the germline V gene.

This clonotype was seen a handful of times. The chain recombines TRBV28 with TRBJ1-2; tentative D call: TRBD1 (6 bases). Per germline, CDR1 MDHEN and CDR2 SYDVKM. V shed 1 base and J shed 4 bases, with 25 bases lying between them. CDR3 length: 19 residues. CDR3 amino acids: CASSLFGRVGGGPSYGYTF. CDR3 nucleotides: TGTGCCAGCAGTTTATTTGGGCGAGTGGGGGGGGGGCCCTCCTATGGCTACACCTTC.

The V call is TRBV9, the J call TRBJ2-3; D is ambiguous. This CDR3 spans 14 amino acids. V lost 4 bases, J lost 2 bases, and 11 bases lay in between. The germline gives CDR1 SGDLS, CDR2 YYNGEE. CDR3 in amino acids: CASSSRRPTDTQYF. The CDR3 DNA sequence: TGTGCCAGCAGCTCCCGCCGGCCCACAGATACGCAGTATTTT.

This clonotype was seen only a few times. The V gene is TRBV6-2 or TRBV6-3, the J gene TRBJ1-5; 8 nucleotides match TRBD1. Per germline, CDR1 MNHEY and CDR2 SVGEGT. V gave up 6 bases and J gave up 3 bases; unmatched junction bases: 10. This CDR3 is built from 16 residues. The CDR3 nucleotides read TGTGCCAGCAGACTTGGACAGGGTAGTAACAATCAGCCCCAGCATTTT. It encodes CASRLGQGSNNQPQHF.

The chain recombines TRBV7-3 with TRBJ1-1; no clear D gene. V was cut by 5 bases and J by 1 base, with 8 bases left in between. Germline CDR1 is SGHTA and CDR2 is FQGTGA. The CDR3 consists of 13 residues. CDR3 DNA sequence: TGTGCCAGCAGCCCAGAGGGGAACACTGAAGCTTTCTTT. This sequence encodes CASSPEGNTEAFF.

This clonotype appeared many times. The J gene is TRBJ2-4, the V gene TRBV2; D perhaps matches TRBD1 (7 bases). Germline lookup yields CDR1 SNHLY and CDR2 FYNNEI. CDR3 length: 16 residues. V dropped 6 bases and J dropped 0 bases, with 15 bases sitting between them. The CDR3 loop is CASRAGTALAKNIQYF. The CDR3 DNA follows: TGTGCCAGCAGGGCGGGGACAGCCCTAGCCAAAAACATTCAGTACTTC.

On this clonotype itself: At one end, the junction sequence differs from germline, possibly due to a read error. V gene TRBV12-3 or TRBV12-4 combines with J gene TRBJ1-5, with a possible D match to TRBD1 (6 bases). There are 15 residues in the CDR3. The CDR3 sequence is CASSLTGASNQHQHF. CDR3 bases: TGTGCCAGCAGCCTGACGGGGGCGAGCAATCAGCACCAGCATTTT.